This T cell receptor (beta chain) was recorded in a study of blood T cell repertoires in COVID-19. CDR3 size: 14 residues. CDR1 is LGHNA and CDR2 is YSLEER in the germline V gene. V trimming: 4 bases; J trimming: 5 bases; junction bases outside the gene matches: 7. Libraries were prepared by immunoSEQ multiplex PCR; TCRdb keeps only in-frame clonotypes and omits some of them. The table records 300,000 to 450,000 clones, approximately 87% of them present only once. Source material: peripheral blood. V gene TRBV4-3 combines with J gene TRBJ2-7, with TRBD2 matching over 8 bases. The receptor comes from a woman aged 30 to 39 with COVID-19, enrolled during active disease. CDR3 coding DNA: TGCGCCAGCAGCCGAACCCATAGCGGGAACGAGCAGTACTTC. The encoded protein is CASSRTHSGNEQYF.